This entry features one T cell receptor (beta chain) sequence. This sample stems from a study of control samples from healthy donors and cancer patients. Trimming removed 4 bases from V and 5 bases from J, with 16 bases in between. CDR3 length: 15 amino acids. Looked up from germline, CDR1 is MGHRA and CDR2 is YSYEKL. Clones were sequenced by immunoSEQ multiplex PCR, and TCRdb holds only the in-frame ones, with some missing. The table shows approximately 76,000 clones, with 75% to 85% occurring only once. The chain couples TRBV4-1 to TRBJ2-3; possible D gene TRBD1, 6 bases. Sequences were obtained from PBMCs. This sequence originates from a man in his fifties or sixties with head and neck cancer. CDR3 nucleotides: TGCGCCAGCAGCCCACCTCTTGGGGGCATAGATACGCAGTATTTT. Its translation is CASSPPLGGIDTQYF.